The source of this TCR beta chain is a study of blood T cell repertoires in COVID-19. Study summary: Donors in the United States, Italy and Spain gave samples during acute or convalescent COVID-19. T cells, B-cell-depleted T cells, or PBMCs supplied cDNA or gDNA.

As handled by the study authors: How many nucleated cells were present was estimated from reference gene primer amplification. The table came from immunoSEQ multiplex PCR; TCRdb's copy has only in-frame clones and leaves some out. V and J calls and clone size are given by that table; D and trimming were obtained from the DNA. The sample lists 68,000 or so clones, around nine tenths occurring once. Trimming cost V 4 bases and J 10 bases; bases outside gene matches: 7. The CDR3 spans 13 residues. Germline V gene sequence: CDR1 SEHNR, CDR2 FQNEAQ (reference sequence). The J gene is TRBJ1-2, the V gene TRBV7-9, with 9 bases matching TRBD1. This clonotype was obtained from a man aged 65-85 years with active or convalescent COVID-19. Sequencing was carried out using peripheral blood. DNA of the CDR3: TGTGCCAGCAGCTATGGACAGGGGCCGTTCTACACCTTC. It codes for CASSYGQGPFYTF.